This TCR beta chain was captured in a study of cytomegalovirus exposure and HLA in healthy donors. Study findings and constraints: Earlier findings revealed that most TCR beta V segments proved productive either about 90% or about 30% of the time. It is likely that the observed cluster of highly shared sequence variants was a sequencing artifact.

It was with 60 Vbeta and 13 Jbeta primers that the PCR ran. This table comes from immunoSEQ multiplex PCR, and its TCRdb copy is limited to in-frame clones, with some not included. Of 100,000 to 150,000 clones detected, 80% to 85% appear once; the ten largest clones hold around 1%. The table lists this clone with a count of one. Its antigen remains unidentified. The CDR3 extends over 16 amino acids. Germline-derived CDR1 and CDR2 are LGHNT and FRNRAP. J gave up 2 bases and V 0 bases, and 5 bases lay outside the gene matches. The rearrangement joins TRBV12-5 to TRBJ2-7; TRBD1 agrees at 9 bases. The TCR comes from a woman in her twenties or thirties in good health and CMV-seronegative. Source material: PBMCs. The CDR3 sequence: CASGLVLGQGTYEQYF. The CDR3 region has the DNA TGTGCTAGTGGTTTGGTCCTGGGACAGGGAACCTACGAGCAGTACTTC.